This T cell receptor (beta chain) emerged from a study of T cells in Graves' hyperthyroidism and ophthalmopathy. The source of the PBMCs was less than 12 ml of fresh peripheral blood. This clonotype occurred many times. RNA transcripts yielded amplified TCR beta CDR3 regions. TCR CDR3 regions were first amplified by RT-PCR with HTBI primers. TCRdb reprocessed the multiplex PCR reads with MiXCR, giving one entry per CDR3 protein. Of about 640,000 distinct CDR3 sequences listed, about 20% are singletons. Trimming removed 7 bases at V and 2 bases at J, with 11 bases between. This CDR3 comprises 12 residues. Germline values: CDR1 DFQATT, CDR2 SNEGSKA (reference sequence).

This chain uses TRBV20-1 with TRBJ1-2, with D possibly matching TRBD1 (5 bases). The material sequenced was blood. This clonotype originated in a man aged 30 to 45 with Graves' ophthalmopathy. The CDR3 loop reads CSGTGGNYGYTF. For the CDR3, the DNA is TGCAGTGGAACAGGAGGAAACTATGGCTACACCTTC.